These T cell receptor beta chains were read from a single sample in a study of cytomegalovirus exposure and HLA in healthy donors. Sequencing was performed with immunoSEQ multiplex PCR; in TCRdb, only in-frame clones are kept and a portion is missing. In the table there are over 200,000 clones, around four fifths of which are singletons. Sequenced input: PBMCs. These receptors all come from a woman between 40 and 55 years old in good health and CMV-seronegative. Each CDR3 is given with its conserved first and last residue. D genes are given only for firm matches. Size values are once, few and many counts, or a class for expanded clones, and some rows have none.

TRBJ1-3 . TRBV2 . TGTGCCATCACCTCGGTCTGGCCAAACAGGATCTCTGGAAACACCATATATTTT CAITSVWPNRISGNTIYF
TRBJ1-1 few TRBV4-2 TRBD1 TGTGCCAGCAGACGAGGGACAGGGGGAATGAACACTGAAGCTTTCTTT CASRRGTGGMNTEAFF
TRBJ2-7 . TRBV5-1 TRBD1 TGCACCAGCAGCCCCGGACAGGGTAATAGAAACTACGAGCAGTACTTC CTSSPGQGNRNYEQYF
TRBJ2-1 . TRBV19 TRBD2 TGTGCCAGTAGTATAACTAGCGGGGCCCCCAATGAGCAGTTCTTC CASSITSGAPNEQFF
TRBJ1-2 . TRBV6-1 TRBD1 TGTGCCAGCAGCACCGCGCGGACAGGGGGCATTGGCTACACCTTC CASSTARTGGIGYTF
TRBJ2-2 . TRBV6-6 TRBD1 TGTGCCAGCAGTTCCCCCCGGACAGGGGTCACCGGGGAGCTGTTTTTT CASSSPRTGVTGELFF
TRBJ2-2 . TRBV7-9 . TGTGCCAGCAGCCCAGTCTTGAACGGGGAGCTGTTTTTT CASSPVLNGELFF
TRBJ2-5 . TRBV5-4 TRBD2 TGTGCCAGCAGCGGCCCCTTTGCGGGGGGCCGAGAGACCCAGTACTTC CASSGPFAGGRETQYF
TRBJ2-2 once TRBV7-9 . TGTGCCAGCAGCTTAGGCGGGACAGTTTCCGGGGAGCTGTTTTTT CASSLGGTVSGELFF
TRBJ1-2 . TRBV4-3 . TGCGCCAGCAGCCAAGAATCAACTCGAGATGGCTACACCTTC CASSQESTRDGYTF
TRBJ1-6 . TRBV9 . TGTGCCAGCAGCGTAGTCGCAGGAAGTTCACCCCTCCACTTT CASSVVAGSSPLHF
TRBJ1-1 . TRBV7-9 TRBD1 TGTGCCAGCAGCTCGTCCCGGGACAGGGGGCGGAACACTGAAGCTTTCTTT CASSSSRDRGRNTEAFF
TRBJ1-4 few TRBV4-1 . TGCGCCAGCAGTGACGGGATCGTCCAGGATGAAAAACTGTTTTTT CASSDGIVQDEKLFF
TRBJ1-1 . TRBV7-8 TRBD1 TGTGCCAGCAGCTCCACAGGGGGAATCCTGCTGTCGACTGAAGCTTTCTTT CASSSTGGILLSTEAFF
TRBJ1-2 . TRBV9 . TGTGCCAGCAGCGTAGGACAGGCGGCCTATGGCTACACCTTC CASSVGQAAYGYTF